This T cell receptor (beta chain) was recorded in a study of HIV-infected patients and healthy controls (dated by TCRdb to 2013 to 2014). Describing the broader study: Although they stayed below normal ranges, CD4 counts in about 90% of the 16 patients rose modestly but significantly after three months of therapy. CD8 counts did not change consistently during early therapy, while the CD4:CD8 ratio increased slightly. The question the study tested was whether immune perturbation and reconstitution could be captured by deep TCR repertoire sequencing of small blood samples from HIV patients. Viral load fell below detection in most of the 16 patients by the second bleed and in all patients following a further year of therapy. Relative to controls, total CDR3 counts per chain did not differ significantly, and patients lacked overall T-cell lymphocytopenia.

Study-wide conclusions, independent of this receptor: The pairing of alpha and beta chains was not determined in the samples. The observed differences in diversity were not explained by the slight differences in age and sex profiles between the study cohorts. Sequencing depth was restricted by the use of whole blood, which also prevented the dynamics of distinct T-cell subpopulations from being separated. MAIT cell alpha-chain CDR3s were present at high frequency in healthy controls but severely depleted in HIV+ repertoires. Only sixteen HIV-infected individuals were processed, which the authors considered a major limit on how widely the findings apply. Healthy controls shared more CDR3s between individuals than HIV+ patients, by Jaccard index and by count of highly shared sequences. During therapy, a significant decrease in frequency was seen for HIV-associated CDR3s, whereas no significant change was found for CMV-associated CDR3s, although most of them became more frequent. Rare events from HIV-infected data received too much weight under size-matching, and comparisons were complicated by unequal numbers of distinct sequences between patients and controls. Compared with controls, HIV-infected patients showed significantly different mean usage of eight alpha and eight beta V genes. Oligoclonality may be reflected in the significantly higher mean Gini indices of HIV-infected repertoires compared with controls. In size-matched repertoire data, the apparent post-therapy recovery of the Gini index in HIV-infected patients was not replicated. Treated samples reflected only 2 to 3 months of therapy, arguably too short to observe immune reconstitution given low adult thymic output. Healthy control repertoires showed roughly threefold more distinct CDR3s and higher Shannon diversity than untreated HIV+ repertoires. HLA typing of donors was not performed in the study.

From a lookup of the germline V gene (reference sequence), CDR1 and CDR2 are DFQATT and SNEGSKA. The junction shows trimming of 1 base on V and 6 bases on J, plus 6 bases between the germline ends. Spanning cysteine to phenylalanine, the CDR3 consists of 11 amino acids. Kept here is only the CDR3 DNA, which spans 33 bases and is read in frame from base 1. The study collected follow-up blood from HIV-infected patients roughly three months, about 14 weeks, after antiretroviral therapy began. Since whole blood was used without any cell fractionation, the repertoire reflected all peripheral T cells in unsorted form. An approximately 2.7 ml sample of peripheral blood was drawn into Tempus tubes for RNA extraction. Treatment interruptions were among the grounds for excluding patients from enrollment, as were febrile or AIDS-related illness, tumors, hepatitis B or C coinfection, immunomodulatory therapy and recent vaccination. The TURBO-DNase kit was used to remove leftover genomic DNA, and GLOBINclear was used to deplete globin mRNA.

Using SuperScript III with primers targeting the alpha and beta constant regions, 500 ng of RNA was reverse transcribed. Separate alpha and beta chain libraries were generated by chain-specific third strand synthesis with multiplexing indices. To avoid primer bias, the protocol used one single primer pair to amplify every rearrangement within a chain, and the protocol also attached molecular barcodes to each cDNA molecule. Purified cDNA was joined by T4 RNA Ligase 1 to a 5' RACE adapter carrying a random hexamer and the SP2 sequencing primer site. With slow temperature ramps used to favor optimal annealing, second strand synthesis was primed from the SP2 site with Phusion polymerase. The 12-nucleotide barcode on each molecule comprised two random hexamer sequences, both introduced before amplification and concatenated. A short first PCR added P5 and P7 adapter elements plus a second index, followed by an approximately 20-cycle amplification PCR with P5s and P7 primers. Libraries received 25 to 35 PCR cycles in total, were quantified on a Qubit, sized on a Bioanalyzer, and diluted to 3.5 to 5 nM. Sequencing of the normalized libraries was done on an Illumina MiSeq using 2 x 250 paired-end kits. Reverse transcription reactions were cleaned up on MinElute columns and eluted into around 9.7 ul Tris-Cl. A 1:1 ratio of AMPure XP beads was used to clean the adapter ligations after they had run for about 21 hours at 16 degrees C. As for the original processing: Demultiplexed FASTQ files were processed with a modified Decombinator that output V, J, insert and barcode information. Any sequence that shared a barcode yet differed from the dominant sequence was discarded as an error, and the number of original cDNA molecules was estimated by counting barcodes clustered at Levenshtein distance 3. The R packages ineq, vegan, igraph and RCytoscape were used for downstream analyses, with IMGT nomenclature and CDR3 definitions applied. V gene usage was computed over distinct sequences, each TCR counted once to avoid skew from clonal expansion. Unique CDR3 amino acid sequences within a donor were connected in similarity networks whenever two sequences differed by a single Levenshtein edit. In the repertoires, a search was made for a compiled set of published HIV-specific CDR3s (about 97 alpha, approximately 700 beta) and CMV-specific CDR3s (around 13 alpha, 253 beta). Random subsampling to size-matched repertoires demonstrated that the decreased diversity in patients did not result from their lower sequence numbers. TCRdb trimmed public reads at Q25 via fastp, called clones via MiXCR and kept in-frame beta chains. Every entry covers one CDR3 protein and lists the most common genes and DNA from its rows. V and J calls and clone size were set by TCRdb, not the authors. Present in this sample are thousands of distinct CDR3 sequences, almost 8.5% of which were seen just once. About 10% of the sample goes to the ten largest clones.

Ten or more counts support this clonotype. The clone's antigen remains unknown. The record has no base qualities; no much larger clone is one base away. The TCR sequence derives from an adult with HIV infection. This chain is built from TRBV20-1 and TRBJ1-2; no D gene is confidently identified. Sequencing used blood, obtained during antiretroviral therapy. The nucleotide sequence reads TGCAGTGCTAGAGCTGGGGATGGCTACACCTTC. This is translated as CSARAGDGYTF.